The rows below give T cell receptor beta chains drawn from one sample of a study of blood T cells in healthy people across ages. Each CDR3 protein is one row after TCRdb ran MiXCR on the 5' RACE reads. The sample lists about a million distinct CDR3 sequences, roughly two fifths occurring once. Sequencing used blood. The receptors here all came from a man in his late teens or twenties in good health. Each CDR3 is given with its conserved first and last residue. Fields, in order: D gene, J gene, CDR3 length, clone size, V gene, CDR3 protein, CDR3 DNA. The D gene is left open where the match is weak. Where a row states a size, it is once, few, many or the class of an expanded clone; other rows omit it.

d_call: TRBD2; j_call: TRBJ2-3; cdr3_length: 18; clone_size: few; v_call: TRBV7-2; cdr3_aa: CASSLATRLAASTDTQYF; cdr3_nt: TGTGCCAGCAGCTTAGCAACCCGACTAGCGGCTAGCACAGATACGCAGTATTTT
d_call: -; j_call: TRBJ2-3; cdr3_length: 12; clone_size: -; v_call: TRBV29-1; cdr3_aa: CSGQPSTDTQYF; cdr3_nt: TGCAGCGGCCAGCCGAGCACAGATACGCAGTATTTT
d_call: TRBD1; j_call: TRBJ2-4; cdr3_length: 13; clone_size: -; v_call: TRBV6-5; cdr3_aa: CASSMGQKNIQYF; cdr3_nt: TGTGCCAGCAGTATGGGACAGAAAAACATTCAGTACTTC
d_call: TRBD2; j_call: TRBJ2-1; cdr3_length: 17; clone_size: -; v_call: TRBV4-1; cdr3_aa: CASSQDLAGLPYNEQFF; cdr3_nt: TGCGCCAGCAGCCAAGATTTAGCGGGGCTACCCTACAATGAGCAGTTCTTC
d_call: -; j_call: TRBJ2-5; cdr3_length: 14; clone_size: -; v_call: TRBV7-2; cdr3_aa: CASSRWGSKETQYF; cdr3_nt: TGTGCCAGCAGCCGTTGGGGCTCCAAGGAGACCCAGTACTTC
d_call: -; j_call: TRBJ2-1; cdr3_length: 13; clone_size: -; v_call: TRBV9; cdr3_aa: CASSSGRIDEQFF; cdr3_nt: TGTGCCAGCAGCTCCGGAAGGATCGATGAGCAGTTCTTC
d_call: -; j_call: TRBJ2-3; cdr3_length: 17; clone_size: few; v_call: TRBV6-2/TRBV6-3; cdr3_aa: CASSYKPDRSSTDTQYF; cdr3_nt: TGTGCCAGCAGTTACAAACCCGACAGATCTAGCACAGATACGCAGTATTTT
d_call: -; j_call: TRBJ1-6; cdr3_length: 15; clone_size: -; v_call: TRBV6-6; cdr3_aa: CASSYRESYNLPLHF; cdr3_nt: TGTGCCAGCAGTTACAGGGAAAGTTATAATTTACCCCTCCACTTT
d_call: -; j_call: TRBJ1-1; cdr3_length: 17; clone_size: once; v_call: TRBV10-3; cdr3_aa: CAISEREQGVFNTEAFF; cdr3_nt: TGTGCCATCAGTGAGAGGGAACAGGGAGTCTTCAACACTGAAGCTTTCTTT
d_call: -; j_call: TRBJ2-6; cdr3_length: 16; clone_size: -; v_call: TRBV5-6; cdr3_aa: CASSPVATAGANVLTF; cdr3_nt: TGTGCCAGCAGCCCTGTGGCGACAGCTGGGGCCAACGTCCTGACTTTC
d_call: -; j_call: TRBJ1-2; cdr3_length: 14; clone_size: few; v_call: TRBV4-3; cdr3_aa: CASALDPGTYGYTF; cdr3_nt: TGCGCCAGCGCACTCGACCCTGGGACTTATGGCTACACCTTC
d_call: -; j_call: TRBJ1-1; cdr3_length: 13; clone_size: once; v_call: TRBV6-5; cdr3_aa: CASSSSTETEAFF; cdr3_nt: TGTGCCAGCAGTAGCTCGACGGAAACTGAAGCTTTCTTT
d_call: -; j_call: TRBJ2-2; cdr3_length: 15; clone_size: few; v_call: TRBV7-2; cdr3_aa: CASSLGDPNTGELFF; cdr3_nt: TGTGCCAGCAGCTTAGGGGACCCGAACACCGGGGAGCTGTTTTTT
d_call: -; j_call: TRBJ1-2; cdr3_length: 14; clone_size: -; v_call: TRBV10-3; cdr3_aa: CAISEGMDSYGYTF; cdr3_nt: TGTGCCATCAGTGAGGGGATGGACAGCTATGGCTACACCTTC
d_call: -; j_call: TRBJ1-5; cdr3_length: 13; clone_size: -; v_call: TRBV29-1; cdr3_aa: CSVEPGLGQPQHF; cdr3_nt: TGCAGCGTTGAACCGGGATTAGGTCAGCCCCAGCATTTT
d_call: -; j_call: TRBJ2-3; cdr3_length: 16; clone_size: few; v_call: TRBV4-1; cdr3_aa: CASSQVEGRSTDTQYF; cdr3_nt: TGCGCCAGCAGCCAAGTTGAGGGCAGGAGCACAGATACGCAGTATTTT
d_call: -; j_call: TRBJ1-1; cdr3_length: 16; clone_size: many; v_call: TRBV7-9; cdr3_aa: CASSLETPLKGTEAFF; cdr3_nt: TGTGCCAGCAGCTTAGAGACACCCCTAAAGGGCACTGAAGCTTTCTTT
d_call: -; j_call: TRBJ1-6; cdr3_length: 15; clone_size: many; v_call: TRBV9; cdr3_aa: CASSVGVTPNSPLHF; cdr3_nt: TGTGCCAGCAGCGTAGGAGTTACTCCTAATTCACCCCTCCACTTT
d_call: -; j_call: TRBJ2-5; cdr3_length: 14; clone_size: -; v_call: TRBV5-1; cdr3_aa: CASSLNRREETQYF; cdr3_nt: TGCGCCAGCAGCTTGAACAGGAGGGAAGAGACCCAGTACTTC
d_call: TRBD1; j_call: TRBJ1-5; cdr3_length: 14; clone_size: -; v_call: TRBV9; cdr3_aa: CASSANRGGQPQHF; cdr3_nt: TGTGCCAGCAGCGCAAACAGGGGAGGTCAGCCCCAGCATTTT
d_call: TRBD1; j_call: TRBJ2-5; cdr3_length: 13; clone_size: -; v_call: TRBV29-1; cdr3_aa: CSVGKTGDGAQYF; cdr3_nt: TGCAGCGTTGGAAAGACAGGGGATGGTGCCCAGTACTTC
d_call: -; j_call: TRBJ2-3; cdr3_length: 14; clone_size: many; v_call: TRBV10-3; cdr3_aa: CAISESRGTDTQYF; cdr3_nt: TGTGCCATCAGTGAGTCGAGGGGCACAGATACGCAGTATTTT
d_call: -; j_call: TRBJ2-3; cdr3_length: 13; clone_size: few; v_call: TRBV4-1; cdr3_aa: CASSQDSGFLQYF; cdr3_nt: TGCGCCAGCAGCCAAGATTCAGGGTTCCTACAGTATTTT
d_call: -; j_call: TRBJ1-6; cdr3_length: 17; clone_size: -; v_call: TRBV4-2; cdr3_aa: CASSQEARSSYNSPLHF; cdr3_nt: TGTGCCAGCAGCCAAGAGGCCAGGAGCTCCTATAATTCACCCCTCCACTTT
d_call: -; j_call: TRBJ1-2; cdr3_length: 16; clone_size: -; v_call: TRBV3-1; cdr3_aa: CASSQEKAGPYYGYTF; cdr3_nt: TGTGCCAGCAGCCAAGAGAAGGCAGGCCCTTACTATGGCTACACCTTC
d_call: TRBD1; j_call: TRBJ2-3; cdr3_length: 13; clone_size: few; v_call: TRBV7-9; cdr3_aa: CAGSLARGDTQYF; cdr3_nt: TGTGCCGGCAGCTTAGCCAGGGGGGATACGCAGTATTTT
d_call: -; j_call: TRBJ2-5; cdr3_length: 15; clone_size: -; v_call: TRBV12-3/TRBV12-4; cdr3_aa: CASSAMGRQEETQYF; cdr3_nt: TGTGCCAGCAGTGCAATGGGACGACAAGAGGAGACCCAGTACTTC
d_call: -; j_call: TRBJ1-4; cdr3_length: 16; clone_size: -; v_call: TRBV7-8; cdr3_aa: CASSFSDSPLREKLFF; cdr3_nt: TGTGCCAGCAGCTTTTCGGACAGTCCCTTGAGAGAAAAACTGTTTTTT
d_call: TRBD1; j_call: TRBJ2-3; cdr3_length: 15; clone_size: -; v_call: TRBV5-1; cdr3_aa: CASSLQGIGTDTQYF; cdr3_nt: TGCGCCAGCAGCTTACAGGGGATCGGCACAGATACGCAGTATTTT